Reported below is one T cell receptor (beta chain). Its target is unknown. Built from TCR beta cDNA, the libraries had unique molecular identifiers in them. Input amounts of 1 to 10 million T cells were used. These gave 500,000 or so cDNA molecules, so each molecule approximated one T cell. TCRdb processed the PCR reads anew with MiXCR; each CDR3 protein has one entry. The sample records 450,000 to 700,000 distinct CDR3 sequences, around 40% being singletons. This entry comes from a study of post-analysis software for immune sequencing data. The germline CDR1 and CDR2 sequences are DFQATT and SNEGSKA (reference sequence). This CDR3 has 13 residues. The study's findings and limits: In patients, about 5 TRBV segments were more frequent than in controls, with TRBV5-6, TRBV5-1 and TRBV20-1 among them. For normalized Chao1 diversity, multiple sclerosis patients scored significantly lower than controls did. F measure clustering grouped samples strongly by preparation batch.

The sequence came from a girl between 10 and 17 years old with multiple sclerosis. The sample taken for sequencing was blood. This chain uses TRBV20-1 with TRBJ2-1; 7 nucleotides line up with TRBD1. The DNA end is a closer match to TRBJ2-7, so the J assignment may be wrong. CDR3 region: CSARQGAYNEQYF. The CDR3 DNA reads TGCAGTGCCCGACAGGGAGCCTACAATGAGCAGTACTTC.